This T cell receptor beta chain comes out of a study of OX40 agonist ivuxolimab in advanced cancers. Study as a whole: The study enrolled dose-escalation patients with hepatocellular carcinoma, melanoma, renal cell or head and neck cancer.

This CDR3 has 14 amino acids. Trimming removed 3 bases at V and 4 bases at J, with 15 bases between. Germline CDR1 is GTSNPN and CDR2 is SVGIG (reference sequence). Using immunoSEQ multiplex PCR, the repertoire was profiled, and TCRdb retains in-frame clones only, with some absent. The repertoire consists of around 39,000 clones, with around 89% occurring once and the leading ten covering about 4.3%. Baseline, cycle 4 day 1, and cycle 7 day 1 were the blood sampling points. Sequencing used CD4+ or CD8+ T cells sorted from blood, obtained in a trial of the OX40 agonist ivuxolimab. The chain links TRBV30 to TRBJ2-5; D perhaps matches TRBD2 (6 bases). The receptor was isolated from an adult with an advanced solid tumor such as melanoma, head and neck, liver or kidney cancer. CDR3 region: CAWRPAGRIETQYF. CDR3 coding DNA: TGTGCCTGGAGGCCCGCCGGGAGAATAGAGACCCAGTACTTC.